The 29 T cell receptor beta chains presented below share a single source sample, sequenced in a study of response to subunit inactivated influenza vaccine. One entry per CDR3 protein results from TCRdb running MiXCR on the RT-PCR reads. The sample yields 500,000 or so distinct CDR3 sequences, 15% to 20% seen once. Sequencing used CD4+ T cells sorted from PBMCs, obtained approximately 25 months after vaccination. The receptor set was obtained from a man between 50 and 69 years old who received an inactivated influenza vaccine.

The CDR3 loop reads CASSWDRPDTQYF. The CDR3 DNA sequence: TGTGCCAGCAGCTGGGACAGGCCAGATACGCAGTATTTT. The genes are TRBV5-5 and TRBJ2-3; 8 bases line up with TRBD1. Losses at the gene ends were 3 bases for V and 4 bases for J; bases not matched to a gene: 1. The CDR3 is 13 amino acids. CDR1 is SGHKS, CDR2 YYEKEE, per germline (reference sequence).

This clonotype was counted only a few times. This chain's CDR3 is CASSQGTVGQGTDTQYF. The CDR3 DNA is TGCGCCAGCAGCCAGGGTACTGTTGGGCAGGGCACAGATACGCAGTATTTT. The chain carries TRBV4-1 and TRBJ2-3, with D unresolved. The CDR3 sequence is 17 residues long. Germline CDR1 reads MGHRA; CDR2 reads YSYEKL. V lost 3 bases and J 1 base, leaving 17 bases between the germline ends.

The chain carries TRBV10-3 and TRBJ2-5, with a possible D match to TRBD1 (5 bases). The CDR3 has 13 residues. V lost 5 bases to trimming and J lost 2 bases, with 9 bases between them. Germline CDR1 is ENHRY and CDR2 is SYGVKD. The CDR3 DNA sequence: TGTGCCATCAGTTACAGGCCGCAAGAGACCCAGTACTTC. Translating gives CAISYRPQETQYF.

This clonotype was seen ten or more times. This rearrangement joins TRBV5-1 to TRBJ2-3; D is perhaps TRBD1 (5 bases). This CDR3 has 15 residues. V gave up 2 bases and J gave up 2 bases, with 12 bases separating them. Germline CDR1 and CDR2: SGHRS and YFSETQ. As DNA, the CDR3 is TGCGCCAGCAGCTTATCTCTCAGGGTCACAGATACGCAGTATTTT. It encodes CASSLSLRVTDTQYF.

There are a few counts of this clonotype. This rearrangement joins TRBV19 to TRBJ1-5; D is ambiguous. The V gene lost 5 bases and the J gene lost 5 bases, with 7 bases spanning the gap. CDR3 length: 12 amino acids. Germline V gene lookup returns CDR1 LNHDA and CDR2 SQIVND (reference sequence). The CDR3 reads CASSGGYQPQHF. The CDR3 DNA follows: TGTGCCAGTAGTGGCGGGTATCAGCCCCAGCATTTT.

The V and J genes are TRBV10-3 and TRBJ2-1; the match to TRBD1 covers 10 bases. Per germline, CDR1 ENHRY and CDR2 SYGVKD. The J segment lost 6 bases and the V segment lost 10 bases, leaving 6 bases of the junction unmatched. The length of the CDR3 is 13 residues. The CDR3 protein is CATTGQGSNEQFF. CDR3 nucleotide sequence: TGTGCCACCACGGGACAGGGGTCCAATGAGCAGTTCTTC.

This clonotype appeared a few times. This rearrangement joins TRBV20-1 to TRBJ1-6, with D unclear. Trimming pared 6 bases from V and 4 bases from J, leaving 7 bases between. Looked up from germline, CDR1 is DFQATT and CDR2 is SNEGSKA (reference sequence). The CDR3 is 12 amino acids. CDR3 sequence reads: CSARQYNSPLHF. CDR3 in DNA: TGCAGTGCGAGGCAGTATAATTCACCCCTCCACTTT.

The chain combines TRBV20-1 with TRBJ1-2, with TRBD1 matching over 9 bases. The CDR3 runs 14 residues. Germline loops: CDR1 DFQATT, CDR2 SNEGSKA (reference sequence). Trimming cost V 1 base and J 8 bases; bases outside gene matches: 8. The CDR3, as DNA: TGCAGTGCTAGAGCCCAACAGGGGGCGCGGGGCTACACCTTC. Amino acids: CSARAQQGARGYTF.

This clonotype has more than one count but fewer than ten. The gene calls are TRBV4-3 and TRBJ2-2; 10 bases fit TRBD1. Unmatched junction bases numbered 9, after V lost 4 bases and J lost 7 bases. This CDR3 spans 16 amino acids. CDR1 LGHNA and CDR2 YSLEER come from the germline V gene. The chain's CDR3 is CASSPLGQGFDGELFF. CDR3 nucleotide sequence: TGCGCCAGCAGCCCTCTGGGACAGGGGTTTGACGGGGAGCTGTTTTTT.

This clonotype was seen a handful of times. V and J are TRBV28 and TRBJ1-3, with D possibly being TRBD1 (5 bases). The CDR3 spans 14 residues. Germline CDR1 reads MDHEN; CDR2 reads SYDVKM. V was pared by 7 bases and J by 1 base, with 11 bases between. The CDR3 sequence: CASNWGRSGNTIYF. CDR3 DNA sequence: TGTGCCAGCAACTGGGGGAGGTCTGGAAACACCATATATTTT.

This chain joins TRBV5-1 and TRBJ2-7, with 9 nucleotides matching TRBD1. This CDR3 comprises 16 residues. Germline V lookup: CDR1 SGHRS, CDR2 YFSETQ. The V gene end was trimmed by 0 bases and the J gene end by 1 base; junction bases not matched to a gene: 5. CDR3 amino acids: CASSLEQGASSYEQYF. DNA of the CDR3: TGCGCCAGCAGCTTGGAACAGGGGGCATCTTCCTACGAGCAGTACTTC.

This clonotype appeared a few times. The chain uses TRBV11-2 and TRBJ2-5; D ambiguous. The CDR3 contains 13 residues. Germline V lookup: CDR1 SGHAT, CDR2 FQNNGV. Trimming pared 3 bases from V and 13 bases from J, leaving 18 bases between. CDR3 residues: CASSLFGDPRVYF. In DNA form, the CDR3 reads TGTGCCAGCAGCTTGTTTGGGGATCCAAGGGTGTACTTC.

This clonotype was counted only a few times. The chain couples TRBV7-2 to TRBJ1-1; the D is unclear. Germline V gene data show CDR1 as SGHTA and CDR2 as FQGNSA. The CDR3 length is 13 residues. Between the trimmed V and J ends, which lost 5 bases and 0 bases, there was a span of 7 bases. CDR3 bases: TGTGCCAGCAGCGCCCCTATGAACACTGAAGCTTTCTTT. Residues: CASSAPMNTEAFF.

The V and J genes are TRBV10-3 and TRBJ2-3; D tentatively reads TRBD1 or TRBD2 (6 bases each). The CDR3 is 18 amino acids. The V end was cut by 0 bases, the J end by 2 bases, with 18 bases between. CDR1 and CDR2 (germline): ENHRY, SYGVKD. CDR3 bases: TGTGCCATCAGTGAGTCTTTTATCGGGGGCCAGGCCACAGATACGCAGTATTTT. Its translation: CAISESFIGGQATDTQYF.

This clonotype was detected only a few times. This rearrangement joins TRBV29-1 to TRBJ2-7; 9 nucleotides line up with TRBD2. CDR3 length: 13 residues. Germline V lookup: CDR1 SQVTM, CDR2 ANQGSEA. The V segment lost 7 bases and the J segment 4 bases; nucleotides outside the gene matches: 8. CDR3 in DNA: TGCAGCGGGCTAGCGGGGCTAGGTTACGAGCAGTACTTC. This gives the protein CSGLAGLGYEQYF.

The CDR3 DNA sequence: TGTGCCAGCTCACCGGGGATAGGGGACAGGGGTTACAATGAGCAGTTCTTC. Its protein product is CASSPGIGDRGYNEQFF. J is TRBJ2-1 and V is TRBV18; 10 bases agree with TRBD1. Germline V gene data show CDR1 as KGHSH and CDR2 as LQKENI. This CDR3 spans 17 amino acids. J was trimmed by 4 bases and V by 3 bases; bases with no gene match: 9.

This clonotype was observed a few times. The V call is TRBV24-1, the J call TRBJ2-2; 8 nucleotides line up with TRBD1. Germline lookup yields CDR1 KGHDR and CDR2 SFDVKD. Losses at the gene ends were 7 bases for V and 7 bases for J; bases not matched to a gene: 4. The CDR3 has 13 amino acids. CDR3 DNA: TGTGCCACCAGGGGACAGGCGAGCGGGGAGCTGTTTTTT. This gives the protein CATRGQASGELFF.

The chain combines TRBV4-2 with TRBJ2-1, with no clear D. V lost 3 bases to trimming and J lost 4 bases, with 4 bases between them. CDR3 size: 12 residues. The V gene's germline CDR1 is LGHNA and CDR2 YNFKEQ. The CDR3 sequence is CASSQDYNEQFF. The CDR3 nucleotides are TGTGCCAGCAGCCAGGATTACAATGAGCAGTTCTTC.

The sample holds a few counts of this clonotype. The rearrangement uses TRBV20-1 and TRBJ2-3; D possibly corresponds to TRBD1 (5 bases). V was pared by 6 bases and J by 6 bases, with 19 bases between. The CDR3 is made up of 14 amino acids. Germline V gene sequence: CDR1 DFQATT, CDR2 SNEGSKA (reference sequence). As DNA, the CDR3 is TGCAGTGCCATTACAGGTTCTGCACGGGATACGCAGTATTTT. Translated: CSAITGSARDTQYF.

The chain joins TRBV20-1 to TRBJ1-1; D is ambiguous. Germline-derived CDR1 and CDR2 are DFQATT and SNEGSKA (reference sequence). This CDR3 region has 13 residues. The V end lost 2 bases, the J end lost 0 bases, and 7 bases lay between the germline ends. The CDR3 is CSARSMMNTEAFF. CDR3 coding DNA: TGCAGTGCTAGATCGATGATGAACACTGAAGCTTTCTTT.

The J gene is TRBJ2-7, the V gene TRBV28, with TRBD2 as a possible D gene (6 bases). The CDR3 is 13 residues long. Germline lookup yields CDR1 MDHEN and CDR2 SYDVKM. Trimming pared 5 bases from V and 5 bases from J, leaving 13 bases between. CDR3 sequence reads: CASSPALANEQYF. CDR3 in DNA: TGTGCCAGCAGTCCGGCCCTAGCGAACGAGCAGTACTTC.

This clonotype was seen many times. The rearrangement links TRBV7-8 to TRBJ1-1; D remains unclear. Looked up from germline, CDR1 is SGHVS and CDR2 is FQNEAQ. V was pared by 1 base and J by 0 bases, with 9 bases between. The CDR3 runs 15 residues. CDR3 DNA sequence: TGTGCCAGCAGCTTAGAGGCAGTCATGAACACTGAAGCTTTCTTT. Protein sequence: CASSLEAVMNTEAFF.

The sample holds a few counts of this clonotype. This CDR3 reads CAISLAGTNTGELFF. The CDR3 nucleotides are TGTGCCATCAGTCTAGCGGGAACGAACACCGGGGAGCTGTTTTTT. V gene TRBV10-3 combines with J gene TRBJ2-2; 9 nucleotides align to TRBD2. This CDR3 is 15 amino acids long. Germline CDR1 and CDR2: ENHRY and SYGVKD. The V gene end was trimmed by 5 bases and the J gene end by 0 bases; junction bases not matched to a gene: 1.

This clonotype was seen more than once but under ten times. The chain couples TRBV6-2 or TRBV6-3 to TRBJ2-7; D gene uncertain. The CDR3 extends over 12 amino acids. Trimming stripped 6 bases from V and 9 bases from J, with 15 bases between. Looked up from germline, CDR1 is MNHEY and CDR2 is SVGEGT. The CDR3 region is CASSLPESGQYF. CDR3 bases: TGTGCCAGCAGCCTCCCCGAAAGTGGGCAGTACTTC.

This clonotype was seen a few times. The V gene is TRBV12-3 or TRBV12-4, the J gene TRBJ2-1; a possible D gene is TRBD1 (6 bases). Trimming stripped 5 bases from V and 7 bases from J, with 12 bases between. The CDR3 is made up of 13 amino acids. CDR3 sequence: CASSGRGQNEQFF. Written as DNA, the CDR3 is TGTGCCAGCAGTGGCAGGGGACAAAATGAGCAGTTCTTC.

The chain employs TRBV30 and TRBJ2-1, with TRBD2 matching 11 bases. CDR3 length: 14 residues. Germline trimming cut 5 bases from V and 5 bases from J; bases unmatched to any gene: 5. CDR1 is GTSNPN, CDR2 SVGIG, per germline (reference sequence). The DNA for the CDR3 is TGTGCCTGGGGTAGCGGGGGGGCCCACAATGAGCAGTTCTTC. It is translated as CAWGSGGAHNEQFF. Complete variable domain (other parts from reference TRBV30 and TRBJ2-1): SQTIHQWPATLVQPVGSPLSLECTVEGTSNPNLYWYRQAAGRGLQLLFYSVGIGQISSEVPQNLSASRPQDRQFILSSKKLLLSDSGFYLCAWGSGGAHNEQFFGPGTRLTVL.

This clonotype has just a few counts. This chain connects TRBV12-3 or TRBV12-4 to TRBJ1-2, with 9 bases matching TRBD1. V shed 6 bases and J 2 bases; nucleotides not matched to a gene: 7. The CDR3 spans 15 residues. CDR3 DNA: TGTGCCAGCAGCCCGGGACAGGGAGCGAACTATGGCTACACCTTC. Its translation: CASSPGQGANYGYTF.

This clonotype was found a few times. CDR3 loop: CASSYVPGLGVAQYF. As DNA, the CDR3 is TGTGCCAGCAGTTACGTACCAGGGCTAGGAGTAGCCCAGTACTTC. J is TRBJ2-5 and V is TRBV6-2 or TRBV6-3, with TRBD1 as a possible D gene (5 bases). The CDR3 is made up of 15 amino acids. V dropped 2 bases and J dropped 9 bases, with 19 bases sitting between them. Per the germline V gene, CDR1 is MNHEY and CDR2 is SVGEGT.

This clonotype was picked up one time. This chain joins TRBV20-1 and TRBJ2-5, with a tentative D call TRBD2 (6 bases). The CDR3 is 13 amino acids. V lost 5 bases to trimming and J lost 7 bases, with 17 bases between them. Germline CDR1 reads DFQATT; CDR2 reads SNEGSKA (reference sequence). The CDR3 DNA reads TGCAGTGCTGGACTTACAGACGGGGGGACCCAGTACTTC. Translation: CSAGLTDGGTQYF.